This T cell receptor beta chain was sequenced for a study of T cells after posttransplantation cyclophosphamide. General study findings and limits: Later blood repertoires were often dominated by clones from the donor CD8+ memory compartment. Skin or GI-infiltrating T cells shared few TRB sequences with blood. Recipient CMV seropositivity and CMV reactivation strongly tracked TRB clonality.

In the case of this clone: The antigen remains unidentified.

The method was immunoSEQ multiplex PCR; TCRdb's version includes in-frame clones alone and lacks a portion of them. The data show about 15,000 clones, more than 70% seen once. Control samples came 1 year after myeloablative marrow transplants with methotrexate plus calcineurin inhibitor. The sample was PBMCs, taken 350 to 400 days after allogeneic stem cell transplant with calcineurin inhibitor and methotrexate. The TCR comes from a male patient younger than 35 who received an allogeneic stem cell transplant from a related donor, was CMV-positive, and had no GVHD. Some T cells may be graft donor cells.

The CDR3: CASSPPGGGNEQYF. The DNA of the CDR3 is TGTGCCAGCAGCCCGCCCGGGGGAGGAAACGAGCAGTACTTC. The chain has TRBV9 and TRBJ2-7, with TRBD2 as a possible D gene (6 bases). The length of the CDR3 is 14 residues. Germline CDR1 and CDR2: SGDLS and YYNGEE. V was clipped by 4 bases and J by 5 bases, with 16 bases between them.